This T cell receptor beta chain appears in the sequencing data of a study of CD8 T cells in Susac syndrome. Looked up from germline, CDR1 is MNHNS and CDR2 is SASEGT. This CDR3 is 17 amino acids long. V shed 6 bases and J 1 base; nucleotides not matched to a gene: 6. About 0.45 to 1 ug RNA was reverse transcribed with random hexamers. TCRdb re-called the immunoSEQ multiplex PCR reads through MiXCR, storing one row per CDR3 protein. The sample shows 80,000 or so distinct CDR3 sequences, approximately 94% of them seen only once. V usage is TRBV6-1 and J usage is TRBJ1-6; the match to TRBD1 covers 10 bases. Sequences were obtained from CD8+ T cells from PBMCs. This receptor was identified in a human donor in good health. CDR3 loop: CASSPGQGGSYNSPLHF. CDR3 nucleotide sequence: TGTGCCAGCAGCCCTGGACAGGGGGGGTCCTATAATTCACCCCTCCACTTT.